These T cell receptor beta chains were read from a single sample in a study of OX40 agonist ivuxolimab in advanced cancers. Clones were sequenced by immunoSEQ multiplex PCR, and TCRdb holds only the in-frame ones, with some missing. The data contain around 70,000 clones, about 91% of them singletons. Specimen: CD4+ or CD8+ T cells sorted from blood, collected in a trial of the OX40 agonist ivuxolimab. These receptors were taken from an adult with an advanced solid tumor such as melanoma, head and neck, liver or kidney cancer. Each CDR3 is given with its conserved first and last residue. A D gene is named only where the DNA matches it firmly. Where a row states a size, it is once, few, many or the class of an expanded clone; other rows omit it.

CDR3 DNA: TGCGCCAGCAGCTTGGAAATTCGACTAGCAACAGATACGCAGTATTTT; CDR3 protein: CASSLEIRLATDTQYF; D gene: TRBD2; clone size: .; J gene: TRBJ2-3; V gene: TRBV5-1
CDR3 DNA: TGTGCCAGCAGCCCACGGACGGGGAGCTCCTATAATTCACCCCTCCACTTT; CDR3 protein: CASSPRTGSSYNSPLHF; D gene: .; clone size: .; J gene: TRBJ1-6; V gene: TRBV7-9
CDR3 DNA: TGTGCCAGCAGCCGGGACGGGGACCTCTATAATTCACCCCTCCACTTT; CDR3 protein: CASSRDGDLYNSPLHF; D gene: .; clone size: .; J gene: TRBJ1-6; V gene: TRBV7-9
CDR3 DNA: TGTGCCAGTAGTATACAGGGGGCAGGCACAGATACGCAGTATTTT; CDR3 protein: CASSIQGAGTDTQYF; D gene: TRBD1; clone size: .; J gene: TRBJ2-3; V gene: TRBV19
CDR3 DNA: TGCGCCAGCCGTCCTATAGGGACAGGGGCCTACGAGCAGTACTTC; CDR3 protein: CASRPIGTGAYEQYF; D gene: TRBD1; clone size: .; J gene: TRBJ2-7; V gene: TRBV5-1
CDR3 DNA: TGTGCCAGCATTCGAGAAGAGGTAGTTGGCACTGAAGCTTTCTTT; CDR3 protein: CASIREEVVGTEAFF; D gene: .; clone size: once; J gene: TRBJ1-1; V gene: TRBV2
CDR3 DNA: TGTGCCAGCAGCTTTATAGCGGGGTCTATCTACGAGCAGTACTTC; CDR3 protein: CASSFIAGSIYEQYF; D gene: TRBD2; clone size: .; J gene: TRBJ2-7; V gene: TRBV7-2
CDR3 DNA: TGCGCCAGCAGCTATAGACTAGCGGGAGGGCCTAGCGAGCAGTACTTC; CDR3 protein: CASSYRLAGGPSEQYF; D gene: TRBD2; clone size: .; J gene: TRBJ2-7; V gene: TRBV4-1
CDR3 DNA: TGTGCCATCAGTGAGACAGGGGATCAGCCCCAGCATTTT; CDR3 protein: CAISETGDQPQHF; D gene: TRBD1; clone size: .; J gene: TRBJ1-5; V gene: TRBV10-3
CDR3 DNA: TGTGCCAGCAGTCCCCGTGGAGGGACCTATAATTCACCCCTCCACTTT; CDR3 protein: CASSPRGGTYNSPLHF; D gene: .; clone size: .; J gene: TRBJ1-6; V gene: TRBV27
CDR3 DNA: TGTGCCAGCAGCTCCTGGCCGGGACAGGCGAGTGGTTATCGTTCCGGGGAGCTGTTTTTT; CDR3 protein: CASSSWPGQASGYRSGELFF; D gene: TRBD1; clone size: .; J gene: TRBJ2-2; V gene: TRBV7-6
CDR3 DNA: TGCGCCAGCAGCTTAACCGGGACAGAGAACACAGATACGCAGTATTTT; CDR3 protein: CASSLTGTENTDTQYF; D gene: TRBD1; clone size: .; J gene: TRBJ2-3; V gene: TRBV5-1
CDR3 DNA: TGTGCCAGCAGGGCCCTAGCGGGAGGGACCTACGAGCAGTACTTC; CDR3 protein: CASRALAGGTYEQYF; D gene: TRBD2; clone size: .; J gene: TRBJ2-7; V gene: TRBV6-1
CDR3 DNA: TGTGCGGCCAGGACCCCGGCGGCTGGAAACACCATATATTTT; CDR3 protein: CAARTPAAGNTIYF; D gene: .; clone size: .; J gene: TRBJ1-3; V gene: TRBV19
CDR3 DNA: TGTGCCAGCTCTGGAGTAATGAACACTGAAGCTTTCTTT; CDR3 protein: CASSGVMNTEAFF; D gene: .; clone size: .; J gene: TRBJ1-1; V gene: TRBV28
CDR3 DNA: TGTGCCAGCGTTACGACAGGGAACACTGAAGCTTTCTTT; CDR3 protein: CASVTTGNTEAFF; D gene: .; clone size: once; J gene: TRBJ1-1; V gene: TRBV6-1
CDR3 DNA: TGTGCCAGCAGCTTGGAAGGGATGGAAAAACTGTTTTTT; CDR3 protein: CASSLEGMEKLFF; D gene: .; clone size: .; J gene: TRBJ1-4; V gene: TRBV5-4
CDR3 DNA: TGTGCCAGCAGCTTCTGGACTAGCGGCACAGATACGCAGTATTTT; CDR3 protein: CASSFWTSGTDTQYF; D gene: TRBD2; clone size: once; J gene: TRBJ2-3; V gene: TRBV5-8
CDR3 DNA: TGTGCCACCCGGTCGGGAGGGGCTAGCTCCTACGAGCAGTACTTC; CDR3 protein: CATRSGGASSYEQYF; D gene: TRBD2; clone size: .; J gene: TRBJ2-7; V gene: TRBV28
CDR3 DNA: TGTGCCAGCAGGAACCGACAGGGGAACTATGGCTACACCTTC; CDR3 protein: CASRNRQGNYGYTF; D gene: TRBD1; clone size: .; J gene: TRBJ1-2; V gene: TRBV6-1
CDR3 DNA: TGTGCCAGCAGTGCCCTGGATCAGCCCCAGCATTTT; CDR3 protein: CASSALDQPQHF; D gene: .; clone size: .; J gene: TRBJ1-5; V gene: TRBV6-5
CDR3 DNA: TGTGCCAGCAGCTGGGACAGGGTGGGCGCAGATACGCAGTATTTT; CDR3 protein: CASSWDRVGADTQYF; D gene: TRBD1; clone size: .; J gene: TRBJ2-3; V gene: TRBV5-6
CDR3 DNA: TGCGCCAGCAGCCAAGATCAGGGATTCACCTACGAGCAGTACTTC; CDR3 protein: CASSQDQGFTYEQYF; D gene: .; clone size: .; J gene: TRBJ2-7; V gene: TRBV4-3
CDR3 DNA: TGTGCCAGCAGCTTGGGACAGCGTGCCGTCGTCTACGGGCAGTACTTC; CDR3 protein: CASSLGQRAVVYGQYF; D gene: .; clone size: .; J gene: TRBJ2-7; V gene: TRBV5-6